This T cell receptor (beta chain) came from a study of blood T cell repertoires in COVID-19. For the study at large: Samples taken during acute and convalescent COVID-19 were collected in the United States, Italy and Spain. T cells, B-cell-depleted T cells, or PBMCs supplied cDNA or gDNA.

CDR3 length: 14 amino acids. Per the germline V gene, CDR1 is SGHTA and CDR2 is FQGNSA. Trimming took 6 bases from V and 5 from J; bases not matched to a gene: 7. Original methodology: Amplification of reference gene primers provided the estimated nucleated cell counts. Profiling relied on immunoSEQ multiplex PCR, and the TCRdb table lists in-frame clones only, not all of them. V and J calls and clone size are those listed in that table; D and trimming were worked out from the DNA. The table lists 140,000 to 150,000 clones, about three quarters of them singletons. Sequencing was done on a sample of peripheral blood. This rearrangement joins TRBV7-2 to TRBJ2-1, with 7 bases fitting TRBD2. The TCR sequence derives from a woman aged 60 to 75 with acute or convalescent COVID-19. CDR3 in amino acids: CASRSPGTNNEQFF. The CDR3 DNA reads TGTGCCAGCAGAAGCCCCGGGACTAACAATGAGCAGTTCTTC. Full variable domain (remainder filled in from reference TRBV7-2 and TRBJ2-1): GAGVSQSPSNKVTEKGKDVELRCDPISGHTALYWYRQSLGQGLEFLIYFQGNSAPDKSGLPSDRFSAERTGGSVSTLTIQRTQQEDSAVYLCASRSPGTNNEQFFGPGTRLTVL.